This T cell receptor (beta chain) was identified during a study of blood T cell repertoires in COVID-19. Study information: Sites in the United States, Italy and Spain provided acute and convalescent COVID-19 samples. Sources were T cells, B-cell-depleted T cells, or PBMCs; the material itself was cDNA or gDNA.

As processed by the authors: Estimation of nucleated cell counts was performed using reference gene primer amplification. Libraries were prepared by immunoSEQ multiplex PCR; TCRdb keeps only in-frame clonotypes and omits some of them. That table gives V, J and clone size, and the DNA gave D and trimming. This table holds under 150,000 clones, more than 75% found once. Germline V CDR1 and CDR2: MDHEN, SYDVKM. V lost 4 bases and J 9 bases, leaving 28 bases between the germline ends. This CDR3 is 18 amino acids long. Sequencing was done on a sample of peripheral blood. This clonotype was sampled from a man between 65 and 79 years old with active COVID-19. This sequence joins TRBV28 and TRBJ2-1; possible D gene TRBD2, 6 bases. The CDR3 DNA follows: TGTGCCAGCAGTTCCCGGACCTTTTTTGGGAGGTCGATTTTTGAGCAGTTCTTC. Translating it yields CASSSRTFFGRSIFEQFF.